This record covers a single T cell receptor beta chain. The target antigen is unknown. This entry belongs to a study of cytomegalovirus exposure and HLA in healthy donors. Study-wide context: The Caucasian-associated ancestry cluster held over 65% of 300 to 500 genotyped donors.

Study findings and constraints: TCR beta V- and J-gene trimming, according to a later analysis, was linked to a missense DCLRE1C variant. Evidence from a later analysis indicated that most CMV-associated TCR beta chains looked HLA-restricted.

CDR3 length: 15 amino acids. The V gene end was trimmed by 5 bases and the J gene end by 0 bases; junction bases not matched to a gene: 6. CDR1 and CDR2 from the germline V gene are SEHNR and FQNEAQ (reference sequence). Donors likely had unrecorded immune exposures despite being nominally healthy when sampled. It was with 60 Vbeta and 13 Jbeta primers that the PCR ran. The protocol was immunoSEQ multiplex PCR, while the TCRdb copy is restricted to in-frame clones and leaves out a portion. The table shows roughly 120,000 clones, with 80% occurring only once. The receptor was isolated from a young man in good health and CMV-seronegative. V usage is TRBV7-9 and J usage is TRBJ1-1, with 7 bases that match TRBD1. Sequencing used PBMCs. The CDR3 sequence: CASSPPGTVNTEAFF. The CDR3 DNA is TGTGCCAGCAGCCCCCCCGGGACAGTGAACACTGAAGCTTTCTTT.